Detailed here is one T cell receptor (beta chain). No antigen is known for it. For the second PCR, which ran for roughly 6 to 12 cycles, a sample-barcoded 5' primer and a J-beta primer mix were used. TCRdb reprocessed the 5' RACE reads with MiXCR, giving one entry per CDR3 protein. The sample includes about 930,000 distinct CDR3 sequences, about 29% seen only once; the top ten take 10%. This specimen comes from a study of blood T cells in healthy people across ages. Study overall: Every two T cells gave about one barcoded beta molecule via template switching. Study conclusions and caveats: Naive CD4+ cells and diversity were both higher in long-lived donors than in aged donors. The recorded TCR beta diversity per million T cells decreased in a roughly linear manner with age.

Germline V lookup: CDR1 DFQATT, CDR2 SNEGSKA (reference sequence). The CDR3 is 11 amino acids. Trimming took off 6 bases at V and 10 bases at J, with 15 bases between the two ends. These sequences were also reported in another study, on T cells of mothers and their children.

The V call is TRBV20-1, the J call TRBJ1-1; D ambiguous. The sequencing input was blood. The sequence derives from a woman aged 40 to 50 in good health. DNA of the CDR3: TGCAGTGCCTCGAGGGCGATTGGAGCTTTCTTT. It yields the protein CSASRAIGAFF.